This T cell receptor beta chain was documented in a study of T cell repertoires in ileal Crohn's disease. Looking at the study overall: Surgery for a complication: stricturing in 61%, penetrating in about 39%. About half of patients got postoperative therapy: roughly 12 thiopurines, around 19 anti-TNF.

As for this clone: Its target is unknown.

Broader study findings: Clonality above 26.8% at surgery always came with endoscopic recurrence.

From germline, CDR1 is SGHRS and CDR2 YFSETQ. Trimming shortened V by 0 bases and J by 1 base, and 7 bases separated the two germline ends. There are 14 residues in the CDR3. Only in-frame clones appear in the TCRdb table, and some are missing; sequencing was by immunoSEQ multiplex PCR. The sample has around 4,200 clones; 65% to 85% are singletons. Time point indicated: neoterminal ileum biopsy at postoperative endoscopy, about 6 months after surgery. Patients were adults with ileal or ileocolonic Crohn's disease needing resection. The source material was ileal tissue. This chain connects TRBV5-1 to TRBJ1-1; D is undetermined. This clonotype originated in an adult with Crohn's disease. CDR3 bases: TGCGCCAGCAGCTTGGGACACAGGAACACTGAAGCTTTCTTT. The encoded protein is CASSLGHRNTEAFF.